This T cell receptor (beta chain) emerged from a study of cytomegalovirus exposure and HLA in healthy donors. Study findings and constraints: A classifier reportedly called cytomegalovirus status with high sensitivity and specificity. Several of the most significant clusters were apparently associated with common viral pathogens in a later analysis. Donor immune exposure was known only as CMV serostatus.

The PCR ran on 60 Vbeta and 13 Jbeta primers. Sequencing was performed with immunoSEQ multiplex PCR; in TCRdb, only in-frame clones are kept and a portion is missing. The repertoire holds 150,000 to 190,000 clones, with 82% as singletons. Worth noting for this clone: The antigen is undetermined.

Healthy individuals who donated bone marrow served as the donors. The V segment lost 2 bases and the J segment 8 bases; nucleotides outside the gene matches: 12. CDR1 is SGHNT and CDR2 is YYREEE in the germline V gene (reference sequence). The length of the CDR3 is 15 residues. J is TRBJ1-1 and V is TRBV5-4, with 7 bases that match TRBD1. The sample consisted of PBMCs. This receptor was identified in a woman in her fifties or sixties in good health and CMV-seropositive. This CDR3 is CASSLPGDSILEAFF. CDR3 nucleotide sequence: TGTGCCAGCAGCTTACCAGGGGACAGTATCCTAGAAGCTTTCTTT.